What follows is one T cell receptor beta chain and its context. Some clones are missing from TCRdb's copy, which holds only in-frame ones; the method was immunoSEQ multiplex PCR. The repertoire includes about 360,000 clones, just over 85% of them detected once, and 0.65% to 0.95% sits in the top ten. This CDR3 region has 14 residues. Germline lookup yields CDR1 SGHKS and CDR2 YYEKEE (reference sequence). Trimming cost V 4 bases and J 2 bases, with 13 bases left between them. The entry originates in a study of cytomegalovirus exposure and HLA in healthy donors. Material: PBMCs. J is TRBJ2-7 and V is TRBV5-5; no firm D call. This clonotype was obtained from a young woman in good health and CMV-seronegative. The CDR3 loop reads CASSPPRVPYEQYF. Written as DNA, the CDR3 is TGTGCCAGCAGCCCGCCCCGCGTCCCCTACGAGCAGTACTTC.